The 18 T cell receptor beta chains below all came from one sample that was sequenced in a study of beta chain features in type 1 diabetes. Expressed TCRB transcripts were sequenced because the isolated RNA had all been reverse transcribed beforehand. Using immunoSEQ multiplex PCR, the repertoire was profiled, and TCRdb retains in-frame clones only, with some absent. The sample has about 220,000 clones; about 11% are singletons. The sequencing sample was made of central memory CD4+ T cells from blood. All receptors come from a man aged 18 to 29 in good health.

This CDR3 reads CASSTGGRAYNEQFF. The CDR3 coding sequence is TGTGCTAGCAGTACCGGCGGGAGGGCCTACAATGAGCAGTTCTTC. V is TRBV12-5 and J is TRBJ2-1, with 9 nucleotides matching TRBD2. Germline CDR1 is LGHNT and CDR2 is FRNRAP. V gave up 9 bases and J gave up 2 bases; unmatched junction bases: 8. The length of the CDR3 is 15 residues.

This clone was counted only a few times. This chain links TRBV6-1 with TRBJ1-5, with a tentative D call TRBD1 (6 bases). CDR1 and CDR2 from the germline V gene are MNHNS and SASEGT. This CDR3 comprises 15 residues. V was clipped by 3 bases and J by 6 bases, with 15 bases between them. The DNA of the CDR3 is TGTGCCAGCAGTGATACAGGGAGGGCAGGTCAGCCCCAGCATTTT. Amino acid sequence: CASSDTGRAGQPQHF.

The chain combines TRBV28 with TRBJ2-1; D might be TRBD2 (6 bases). Germline lookup yields CDR1 MDHEN and CDR2 SYDVKM. The length of the CDR3 is 13 residues. Trimming shortened V by 6 bases and J by 4 bases, and 10 bases separated the two germline ends. CDR3 region: CASSQGGYNEQFF. CDR3 DNA sequence: TGTGCCAGCAGCCAGGGAGGATACAATGAGCAGTTCTTC.

The chain carries TRBV12-2 and TRBJ2-7; the table's TRBD2 call for D was not verified on the DNA. TRBV12-2 is noted as a pseudogene. The CDR3 totals 16 residues. The CDR3 DNA reads as TGTGCAAGTCGCCTAGCTAGCGGGAGGCCCTCCTACGAGCAGTACTTC. As protein: CASRLASGRPSYEQYF.

J is TRBJ2-7 and V is TRBV5-4; 10 bases agree with TRBD2. The germline gives CDR1 SGHNT, CDR2 YYREEE (reference sequence). V dropped 3 bases and J dropped 2; count of bases not matched to a gene: 5. The CDR3 contains 15 residues. In nucleotides, the CDR3 is TGTGCCAGCAGCTACGGGACTAGCGAGACCTACGAGCAGTACTTC. This sequence encodes CASSYGTSETYEQYF.

This clone was recorded many times. The gene calls are TRBV7-2 and TRBJ2-1, with TRBD2 matching over 11 bases. V was clipped by 4 bases and J by 7 bases; unmatched bases: 12. The germline V gene has CDR1 SGHTA and CDR2 FQGNSA. This CDR3 contains 17 residues. The CDR3, as DNA: TGTGCCAGCAGCTCACCGGTAGCGGGAGGGCCGAGTAATGAGCAGTTCTTC. Encoded protein: CASSSPVAGGPSNEQFF. The full variable domain, with the rest looked up from reference TRBV7-2 and TRBJ2-1, is GAGVSQSPSNKVTEKGKDVELRCDPISGHTALYWYRQSLGQGLEFLIYFQGNSAPDKSGLPSDRFSAERTGGSVSTLTIQRTQQEDSAVYLCASSSPVAGGPSNEQFFGPGTRLTVL.

The rearrangement links TRBV19 to TRBJ2-5; 15 bases match TRBD2. This CDR3 contains 13 residues. Germline V CDR1 and CDR2: LNHDA, SQIVND (reference sequence). The CDR3 DNA reads TGTGCGACGGGACTAGCGGGAGGAGAGACCCAGTACTTC. It translates to CATGLAGGETQYF.

Only a few counts were recorded for this clone. The V gene is TRBV2, the J gene TRBJ2-1; D is ambiguous. Germline CDR1 is SNHLY and CDR2 is FYNNEI. Trimming cost V 3 bases and J 5 bases, with 5 bases left between them. The CDR3 is made up of 12 amino acids. CDR3 amino acids: CASSDYNNEQFF. CDR3 DNA: TGTGCCAGCAGTGATTACAACAATGAGCAGTTCTTC.

This clone was recorded a few times. The chain employs TRBV10-3 and TRBJ2-3, with 7 nucleotides matching TRBD1. CDR1 and CDR2 (germline): ENHRY, SYGVKD. Trimming at V came to 1 base and at J to 0 bases, leaving 4 bases not matched to a gene. There are 16 residues in the CDR3. DNA of the CDR3: TGTGCCATCAGTGAGTGGGACAGAGCTAGCACAGATACGCAGTATTTT. It yields the protein CAISEWDRASTDTQYF.

The genes are TRBV11-1 and TRBJ2-1; 8 bases map to TRBD2. J gave up 3 bases and V 5 bases, and 3 bases lay outside the gene matches. This CDR3 comprises 14 residues. Germline loops: CDR1 SGHAT, CDR2 FQDESV (reference sequence). The CDR3 is CASSVGLVYNEQFF. CDR3 DNA: TGTGCCAGCAGCGTGGGACTAGTCTACAATGAGCAGTTCTTC.

The chain links TRBV30 to TRBJ2-7; D not certain. Trimming removed 2 bases from V and 3 bases from J, with 11 bases in between. The germline V gene encodes CDR1 GTSNPN and CDR2 SVGIG (reference sequence). The CDR3 covers 13 residues. CDR3 sequence: CAWSSRWLYEQYF. CDR3 nucleotide sequence: TGTGCCTGGAGTTCACGATGGCTCTACGAGCAGTACTTC.

This clone appeared a few times. The J gene is TRBJ2-7, the V gene TRBV14; TRBD1 or TRBD2 may be the D gene (6 bases each). This CDR3 spans 15 amino acids. The germline CDR1 and CDR2 sequences are SGHDN and FVKESK. V gave up 0 bases and J gave up 7 bases, with 16 bases separating them. DNA for the CDR3: TGTGCCAGCAGCCAAGATTGGAGAGGGGGGCGGGAGCAGTACTTC. It codes for CASSQDWRGGREQYF.

V gene TRBV7-2 combines with J gene TRBJ1-6, with 7 bases identical to TRBD1. V gave up 1 base and J gave up 6 bases; unmatched junction bases: 6. This CDR3 has 16 residues. Germline V gene lookup returns CDR1 SGHTA and CDR2 FQGNSA. The DNA of the CDR3 is TGTGCCAGCAGCTTAGGAGGGGGCGCGGTTAATTCACCCCTCCACTTT. This sequence encodes CASSLGGGAVNSPLHF. Combining the CDR3 with reference TRBV7-2 and TRBJ1-6 gives the whole variable domain GAGVSQSPSNKVTEKGKDVELRCDPISGHTALYWYRQSLGQGLEFLIYFQGNSAPDKSGLPSDRFSAERTGGSVSTLTIQRTQQEDSAVYLCASSLGGGAVNSPLHFGNGTRLTVT.

This chain connects TRBV9 to TRBJ2-7; D may match TRBD1 or TRBD2 (5 bases each). V was cut by 0 bases and J by 12 bases, with 13 bases left in between. Germline CDR1 SGDLS, CDR2 YYNGEE. The CDR3 totals 12 residues. The CDR3: CASSVDGDLRYF. CDR3 DNA: TGTGCCAGCAGCGTAGACGGGGACCTTCGGTACTTC.

The chain combines TRBV18 with TRBJ1-2; D is ambiguous. This CDR3 is built from 16 residues. The germline V gene has CDR1 KGHSH and CDR2 LQKENI. V gave up 3 bases and J gave up 0 bases, with 14 bases separating them. DNA of the CDR3: TGTGCCAGCTCACCGGTACCGGTCAGTTCTAACTATGGCTACACCTTC. Translated: CASSPVPVSSNYGYTF.

A few counts support this clone. The V call is TRBV6-5, the J call TRBJ2-1, with D possibly being TRBD1 (6 bases). From germline, CDR1 is MNHEY and CDR2 SVGAGI. The CDR3 covers 11 residues. With 7 bases removed from V and 7 bases from J, the gap between germline ends came to 8 bases. CDR3 in amino acids: CASTQGNEQFF. DNA for the CDR3: TGTGCCAGCACCCAGGGGAATGAGCAGTTCTTC.

The CDR3 coding sequence is TGCGCCAGCAGTGAGGCAGGGTCAGCTTTCTTT. It yields the protein CASSEAGSAFF. The chain uses TRBV10-1 and TRBJ1-1, with D possibly TRBD1 on 5 matching bases. V lost 2 bases, J lost 10 bases, and 8 bases lay in between. Germline V lookup: CDR1 WNHNN, CDR2 SYGVQD (reference sequence). The CDR3 covers 11 residues.

The V and J genes are TRBV4-3 and TRBJ2-3; 7 bases line up with TRBD2. CDR1 is LGHNA, CDR2 YSLEER, per germline. Trimming cost V 4 bases and J 5 bases; bases outside gene matches: 12. The CDR3 has 16 residues. Here the CDR3 reads CASSRRGGSLGDTQYF. The DNA for the CDR3 is TGCGCCAGCAGCCGGAGGGGAGGGAGTTTAGGAGATACGCAGTATTTT.